The 11 T cell receptor beta chains presented below share a single source sample, sequenced in a study of control samples from healthy donors and cancer patients. Repertoires were generated with immunoSEQ multiplex PCR, while TCRdb's copy carries only in-frame clones and drops some. Of approximately 68,000 clones listed, 75% to 85% were seen once; the top ten hold around 16%. The specimen sequenced was blood. The receptors were gathered from a man between 60 and 75 years old in good health.

The rearrangement joins TRBV4-3 to TRBJ1-1; no definite D call. Trimming pared 3 bases from V and 7 bases from J, leaving 9 bases between. The CDR3 loop spans 12 amino acids. From germline, CDR1 is LGHNA and CDR2 YSLEER. CDR3 in amino acids: CASSHGRGEAFF. The CDR3 DNA is TGCGCCAGCAGCCATGGTCGAGGTGAAGCTTTCTTT.

The rearrangement joins TRBV5-4 to TRBJ1-2; D gene unclear. The CDR3 loop spans 13 amino acids. From germline, CDR1 is SGHNT and CDR2 YYREEE (reference sequence). V gave up 0 bases and J gave up 6 bases, with 9 bases separating them. The CDR3 sequence: CASSLGRVDGYTF. CDR3 DNA sequence: TGTGCCAGCAGCTTGGGAAGGGTAGATGGCTACACCTTC.

The rearrangement links TRBV7-9 to TRBJ2-3; the D gene could be TRBD1 or TRBD2 (5 bases each). Germline loops: CDR1 SEHNR, CDR2 FQNEAQ (reference sequence). The V and J ends lost 5 bases and 6 bases respectively, with 21 bases between them. This CDR3 spans 16 amino acids. CDR3 coding DNA: TGTGCCAGCAGCGAAGCCGGGACGCGACTCCTGGATACGCAGTATTTT. Its protein product is CASSEAGTRLLDTQYF.

This chain uses TRBV4-2 with TRBJ2-7; 8 nucleotides match TRBD2. The length of the CDR3 is 13 residues. V was pared by 0 bases and J by 5 bases, with 0 bases of the junction left unmatched. Germline V CDR1 and CDR2: LGHNA, YNFKEQ. CDR3 DNA sequence: TGTGCCAGCAGCCAAGATAGCGGGAACGAGCAGTACTTC. This translates into CASSQDSGNEQYF.

V usage is TRBV7-2 and J usage is TRBJ2-1, with a possible D match to TRBD1 (6 bases). CDR1 is SGHTA, CDR2 FQGNSA, per germline. The length of the CDR3 is 15 residues. The V and J ends lost 1 base and 10 bases respectively, with 17 bases between them. CDR3 coding DNA: TGTGCCAGCAGCTTAGTAGGAGCAGGGGTCGGGGAGCAGTTCTTC. It translates to CASSLVGAGVGEQFF. Drawing the rest from reference TRBV7-2 and TRBJ2-1, the complete variable domain is GAGVSQSPSNKVTEKGKDVELRCDPISGHTALYWYRQSLGQGLEFLIYFQGNSAPDKSGLPSDRFSAERTGGSVSTLTIQRTQQEDSAVYLCASSLVGAGVGEQFFGPGTRLTVL.

CDR3 sequence (DNA): TGCGCCAGCAGCCAAGATATTGGGCATATTTTGGGGGAGGGTGTACATTTCTTC. This codes for CASSQDIGHILGEGVHFF. V and J are TRBV4-3 and TRBJ2-1, with 7 positions matching TRBD2. The CDR3 spans 18 residues. J gave up 16 bases and V 0 bases, and 24 bases lay outside the gene matches. CDR1 LGHNA and CDR2 YSLEER come from the germline V gene.

The chain links TRBV2 to TRBJ2-1; D unresolved. The CDR3 sequence is 11 residues long. Trimming removed 3 bases from V and 4 bases from J, with 1 base in between. CDR1 and CDR2 from the germline V gene are SNHLY and FYNNEI. The CDR3 bases are TGTGCCAGCAGTGATTACAATGAGCAGTTCTTC. This codes for CASSDYNEQFF.

The chain is built from TRBV28 and TRBJ2-1; a possible D gene is TRBD2 (5 bases). Germline lookup yields CDR1 MDHEN and CDR2 SYDVKM. Trimming removed 6 bases at V and 8 bases at J, with 17 bases between. This CDR3 has 14 amino acids. CDR3 DNA sequence: TGTGCCAGCAGCCGAACCGGACTGAGCGATGAGCAGTTCTTC. It encodes CASSRTGLSDEQFF. Variable domain in full (rest from reference TRBV28 and TRBJ2-1): DVKVTQSSRYLVKRTGEKVFLECVQDMDHENMFWYRQDPGLGLRLIYFSYDVKMKEKGDIPEGYSVSREKKERFSLILESASTNQTSMYLCASSRTGLSDEQFFGPGTRLTVL.

The chain employs TRBV7-6 and TRBJ2-5; 9 nucleotides match TRBD2. The germline V gene has CDR1 SGHVS and CDR2 FNYEAQ. Trimming took 2 bases from V and 1 from J; bases not matched to a gene: 8. CDR3 length: 17 residues. The CDR3 sequence: CASSLWVASGTQETQYF. As DNA, the CDR3 is TGTGCCAGCAGCTTATGGGTGGCTAGCGGGACCCAAGAGACCCAGTACTTC.

This clone showed up many times. The chain is built from TRBV10-3 and TRBJ2-2; D gene uncertain. The germline V gene encodes CDR1 ENHRY and CDR2 SYGVKD. The CDR3 length is 12 residues. Trimming removed 4 bases at V and 1 base at J, with 1 base between. As DNA, the CDR3 is TGTGCCATCAGTGGGAACACCGGGGAGCTGTTTTTT. It specifies CAISGNTGELFF.

Only one count was recorded for this clone. The rearrangement uses TRBV6-6 and TRBJ1-5, with TRBD1 matching 8 bases. The V segment lost 6 bases and the J segment 5 bases; nucleotides outside the gene matches: 3. Germline lookup yields CDR1 MNHNY and CDR2 SVGAGI (reference sequence). This CDR3 has 13 amino acids. Written as DNA, the CDR3 is TGTGCCAGCAGAGCGGGACAGGATCAGCCCCAGCATTTT. Protein: CASRAGQDQPQHF.